The table lists the clone carrying this T cell receptor beta chain with a count of one. Its target is unknown. This sample was taken from a study of cytomegalovirus exposure and HLA in healthy donors. Study results and limitations: In a later analysis, TCR association rates varied by HLA locus: DRB1 most, HLA-C fewest.

Primers for the PCR totalled 60 Vbeta and 13 Jbeta. Clones were sequenced by immunoSEQ multiplex PCR, and TCRdb holds only the in-frame ones, with some missing. The data show approximately 140,000 clones, 65% to 85% seen once. The clonotype comes from a young woman in good health and CMV-seronegative. Sequences were obtained from PBMCs.

The CDR3 spells CASTESGYNEQFF. CDR3 DNA sequence: TGTGCCAGCACTGAGAGCGGATACAATGAGCAGTTCTTC. The chain employs TRBV25-1 and TRBJ2-1, with a tentative D call TRBD2 (5 bases). The CDR3 extends over 13 amino acids. Germline values: CDR1 MGHDK, CDR2 SYGVNS. The V and J ends lost 7 bases and 4 bases respectively, with 11 bases between them.